Listed below are T cell receptor beta chains from one sample, sequenced in a study of graft-versus-host responses after intestinal transplantation. The antigens these receptors bind are not known. TCRdb keeps only in-frame clones here, not all; method: immunoSEQ multiplex PCR. The sample yields approximately 90,000 clones, 85% to 95% seen once. The sample here was unstimulated CD8+ T cells sorted from spleen or lymph node cells, taken before transplant. These receptors were collected from a human donor who was the organ donor for an intestinal transplant. Each CDR3 is given with its conserved first and last residue. Fields, in order: CDR3 DNA, CDR3 protein, V gene, clone size, D gene, J gene. A D gene is named only where the DNA matches it firmly. The size field is filled for only some rows; it gives once, few, many or a size class.

TGTGCCATCAGGAGTAGTGTGGAAGAGACCCAGTACTTC,CAIRSSVEETQYF,TRBV10-3,NA,NA,TRBJ2-5
TGTGCCAGCAGCGGTTTCCCAACTAAGCCCCAGCATTTT,CASSGFPTKPQHF,TRBV7-2,NA,NA,TRBJ1-5
TGCAGCGTTGTTAAGGGTCCCTACGAGCAGTACTTC,CSVVKGPYEQYF,TRBV29-1,once,NA,TRBJ2-7
TGTGCCAGCAGCTTAGTGATGGAGGAGACCCAGTACTTC,CASSLVMEETQYF,TRBV11-2,NA,NA,TRBJ2-5
TGCAGCGTTGAAATAGCGAGCGATGAGCAGTTCTTC,CSVEIASDEQFF,TRBV29-1,NA,NA,TRBJ2-1
TGTGCCAGCAGTGACTGGGACAGGGAGAACACTGAAGCTTTCTTT,CASSDWDRENTEAFF,TRBV25-1,NA,TRBD1,TRBJ1-1
TGTGCCAGCAGCTATAATGACCCCTCTGGAAACACCATATATTTT,CASSYNDPSGNTIYF,TRBV11-2,NA,NA,TRBJ1-3
TGCGCCAGCAGCCAAGAAGGACAGGGGGGGAGGTACGAGCAGTACTTC,CASSQEGQGGRYEQYF,TRBV4-1,NA,TRBD1,TRBJ2-7
TGCGCCAGCAGTGAGTCGAGGCTTGCTAATGAAAAACTGTTTTTT,CASSESRLANEKLFF,TRBV10-2,NA,NA,TRBJ1-4
TGTGCCAGCAGCCCCACAACTAGCACAGATACGCAGTATTTT,CASSPTTSTDTQYF,TRBV27,NA,NA,TRBJ2-3
TGTGCCAGCAGCTTAGGGTCAGACACTGAAGCTTTCTTT,CASSLGSDTEAFF,TRBV7-6,NA,NA,TRBJ1-1
TGTGCCAGCAGCCTACAAGCGGGAGGCGCCTACGAGCAGTACTTC,CASSLQAGGAYEQYF,TRBV14,NA,TRBD2,TRBJ2-7
TGTGCCAGCAGCTTGAGGGGCCTGGGAGAGACCCAGTACTTC,CASSLRGLGETQYF,TRBV7-9,NA,NA,TRBJ2-5
TGTGCCAGCAGCTTAGGTATCGGCCGTGCGGGAGGTACAGATACGCAGTATTTT,CASSLGIGRAGGTDTQYF,TRBV7-9,NA,TRBD2,TRBJ2-3
TGTGCCAGCAGTCTTGCAGCCGTTCACGTTAATGAAAAACTGTTTTTT,CASSLAAVHVNEKLFF,TRBV7-9,NA,NA,TRBJ1-4
TGCGCCAGCAGCTTGGGTATTAGGTGGACTGAAGCTTTCTTT,CASSLGIRWTEAFF,TRBV5-1,once,NA,TRBJ1-1
TGTGCCAGCAGTTTACAGGGACAGGCTTTCACCGGGGAGCTGTTTTTT,CASSLQGQAFTGELFF,TRBV27,NA,TRBD1,TRBJ2-2
TGTGCCATCAGTGAGCTACTACGACTAGCGGGGGCAACAGATACGCAGTATTTT,CAISELLRLAGATDTQYF,TRBV10-3,NA,TRBD2,TRBJ2-3
TGCGCCAGCAGCTTGGCCGTTGTCAGCACAGATACGCAGTATTTT,CASSLAVVSTDTQYF,TRBV5-1,NA,NA,TRBJ2-3
TGTGCCACCCTGGGACAGGATAATTCACCCCTCCACTTT,CATLGQDNSPLHF,TRBV10-3,NA,TRBD1,TRBJ1-6
TGCAGCGTTGTATGGGTTTGGGACTCGAACACCGGGGAGCTGTTTTTT,CSVVWVWDSNTGELFF,TRBV29-1,NA,NA,TRBJ2-2
TGTGCCAGCAGTGAAGCGATGGCCCTAGAGCAGTACTTC,CASSEAMALEQYF,TRBV6-1,NA,NA,TRBJ2-7
TGTGCCACCAGCAGAGATAGGCCAGTACAGAACTATGGCTACACCTTC,CATSRDRPVQNYGYTF,TRBV15,NA,NA,TRBJ1-2
TGTGCCAGCAGCGTCCGGGACAAGGGGACCGGGGAGCTGTTTTTT,CASSVRDKGTGELFF,TRBV9,NA,NA,TRBJ2-2
TGTGCCAGTCAGCGGGACAGCCCCGGCAATCAGCCCCAGCATTTT,CASQRDSPGNQPQHF,TRBV19,NA,TRBD1,TRBJ1-5
TGTGCCAGCAGGGAGGTCCAGGGAAGGGCGGTCTATGGCTACACCTTC,CASREVQGRAVYGYTF,TRBV5-5,NA,NA,TRBJ1-2
TGTGCCAGTGGGGACTCCTACGAGCAGTACTTC,CASGDSYEQYF,TRBV19,NA,NA,TRBJ2-7
TGTGCCAGCAAAAAAGCAGGGGACAGGACCTACGAGCAGTACTTC,CASKKAGDRTYEQYF,TRBV6-1,NA,TRBD1,TRBJ2-7
TGTGCCAGTAGTCTGAGGACTAGCGGGGGACAAGAGACCCAGTACTTC,CASSLRTSGGQETQYF,TRBV19,once,TRBD2,TRBJ2-5
TGTGCCAGCAGTCCACGGACCTACGGCGATGAGCAGTTCTTC,CASSPRTYGDEQFF,TRBV6-6,NA,NA,TRBJ2-1
TGCGCCAGCAGCCTGACAGGGTCAGCTAACTATGGCTACACCTTC,CASSLTGSANYGYTF,TRBV10-2,NA,TRBD1,TRBJ1-2
TGTGCCAGCAGCCTTATGCCGCAGGATAATGAAAAACTGTTTTTT,CASSLMPQDNEKLFF,TRBV11-2,NA,NA,TRBJ1-4
TGTGCCAGCAGCTTAAGGTGGACAGAACACACAGATACGCAGTATTTT,CASSLRWTEHTDTQYF,TRBV7-3,once,NA,TRBJ2-3
TGTGCCAGCAGAAGTATTTTAGGAAACACCATATATTTT,CASRSILGNTIYF,TRBV6-1,NA,NA,TRBJ1-3
TGTGCCAGCAGCCGGGAGGGACGGGCAACCTACGAGCAGTACTTC,CASSREGRATYEQYF,TRBV7-8,NA,TRBD2,TRBJ2-7
TGCGCCAGCAGCCAAGAGGGACAATACTACGAGCAGTACTTC,CASSQEGQYYEQYF,TRBV4-1,NA,NA,TRBJ2-7
TGTGCCAGCAGCCCGGGATCTAATGAAAAACTGTTTTTT,CASSPGSNEKLFF,TRBV9,NA,NA,TRBJ1-4
TGTGCCAGCAGTCCCAGGACTAGCGGCACAGATACGCAGTATTTT,CASSPRTSGTDTQYF,TRBV6-6,NA,TRBD2,TRBJ2-3
TGTGCCAGCAGGGGACTAGCGGGGGTGTTTAATGAGCAGTTCTTC,CASRGLAGVFNEQFF,TRBV27,NA,TRBD2,TRBJ2-1
TGCAGCGCTGAGAGACCGGGACTGCTCTACAATGAGCAGTTCTTC,CSAERPGLLYNEQFF,TRBV29-1,NA,NA,TRBJ2-1
TGCGCCAGCAGCCCGGGACAGGAGACCTACGAGCAGTACTTC,CASSPGQETYEQYF,TRBV5-1,NA,TRBD1,TRBJ2-7
TGTGCCAGCAGCTTGGGGGGGAGTAGCTATGGCTACACCTTC,CASSLGGSSYGYTF,TRBV7-6,NA,NA,TRBJ1-2
TGTGCCAGCTCACCAAAGGAGACGGGAGGCTACGAGCAGTACTTC,CASSPKETGGYEQYF,TRBV18,NA,TRBD2,TRBJ2-7
TGTGCCAGCAGCTTAGGGCTAGCGGGGATGAATGAGCAGTTCTTC,CASSLGLAGMNEQFF,TRBV11-2,NA,TRBD2,TRBJ2-1
TGTGCCAGCACCTTTTCCGGGAGCTACGAGCAGTACTTC,CASTFSGSYEQYF,TRBV6-1,NA,NA,TRBJ2-7
TGTGCCAGCAGCTTACAGGGGATAAACACTGAAGCTTTCTTT,CASSLQGINTEAFF,TRBV7-8,NA,NA,TRBJ1-1